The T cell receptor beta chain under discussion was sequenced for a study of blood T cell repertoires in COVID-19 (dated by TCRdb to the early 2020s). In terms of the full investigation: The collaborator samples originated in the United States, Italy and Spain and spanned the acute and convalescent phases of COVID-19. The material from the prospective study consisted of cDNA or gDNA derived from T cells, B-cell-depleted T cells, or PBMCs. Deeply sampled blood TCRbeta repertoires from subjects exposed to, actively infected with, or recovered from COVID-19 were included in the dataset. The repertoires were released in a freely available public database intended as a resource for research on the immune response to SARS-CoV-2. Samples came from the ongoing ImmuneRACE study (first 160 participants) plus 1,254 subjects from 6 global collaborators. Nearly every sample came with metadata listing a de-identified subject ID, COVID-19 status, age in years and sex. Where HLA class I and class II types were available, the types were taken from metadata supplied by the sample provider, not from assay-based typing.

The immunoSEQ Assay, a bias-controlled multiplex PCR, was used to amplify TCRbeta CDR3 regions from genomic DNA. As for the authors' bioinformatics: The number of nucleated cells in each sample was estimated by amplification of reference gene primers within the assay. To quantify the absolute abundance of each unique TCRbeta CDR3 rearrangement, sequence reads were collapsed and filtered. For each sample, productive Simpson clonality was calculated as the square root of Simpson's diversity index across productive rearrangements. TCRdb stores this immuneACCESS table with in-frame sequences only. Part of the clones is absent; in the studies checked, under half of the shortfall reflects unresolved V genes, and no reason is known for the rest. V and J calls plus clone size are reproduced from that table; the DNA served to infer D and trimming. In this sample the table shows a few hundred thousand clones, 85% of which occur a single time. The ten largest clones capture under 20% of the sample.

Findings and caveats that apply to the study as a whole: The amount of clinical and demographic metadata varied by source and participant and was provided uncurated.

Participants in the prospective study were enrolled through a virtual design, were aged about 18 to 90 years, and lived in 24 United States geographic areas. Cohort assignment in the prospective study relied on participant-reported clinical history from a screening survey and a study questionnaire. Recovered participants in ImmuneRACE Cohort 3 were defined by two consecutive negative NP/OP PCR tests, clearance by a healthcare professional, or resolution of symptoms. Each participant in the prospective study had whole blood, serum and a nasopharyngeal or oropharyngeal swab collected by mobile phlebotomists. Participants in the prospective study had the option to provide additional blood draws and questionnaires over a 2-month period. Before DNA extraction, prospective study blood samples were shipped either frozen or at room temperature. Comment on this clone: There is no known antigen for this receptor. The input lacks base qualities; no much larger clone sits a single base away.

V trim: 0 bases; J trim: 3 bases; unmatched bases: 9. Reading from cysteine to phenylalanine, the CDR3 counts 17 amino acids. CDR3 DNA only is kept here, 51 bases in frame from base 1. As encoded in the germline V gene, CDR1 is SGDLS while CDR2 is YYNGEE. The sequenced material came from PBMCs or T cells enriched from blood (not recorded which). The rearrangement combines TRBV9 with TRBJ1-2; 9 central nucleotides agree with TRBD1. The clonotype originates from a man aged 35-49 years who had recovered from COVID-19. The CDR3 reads CASSVATGGLHDYGYTF. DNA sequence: TGTGCCAGCAGCGTAGCTACAGGGGGCCTCCATGACTATGGCTACACCTTC. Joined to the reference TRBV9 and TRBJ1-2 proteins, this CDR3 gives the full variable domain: DSGVTQTPKHLITATGQRVTLRCSPRSGDLSVYWYQQSLDQGLQFLIQYYNGEERAKGNILERFSAQQFPDLHSELNLSSLELGDSALYFCASSVATGGLHDYGYTFGSGTRLTVV.